Listed below are T cell receptor beta chains from one sample, sequenced in a study of CD4 T cells in relation to SARS-CoV-2 and coronaviruses. Assay used: immunoSEQ multiplex PCR; TCRdb lists only in-frame clones, some missing. Of some 69,000 clones detected, less than 95% appear once; the ten largest clones hold about 0.14%. Sequencing used naive CD4+ T cells from PBMCs. The receptors come from a human donor in good health. Both conserved end residues are part of each CDR3. Fields, in order: J gene, clone size, D gene, V gene, CDR3 protein, CDR3 DNA. A D gene is named only where the DNA matches it firmly. The size of a clone is reported for some rows only, either as once, few or many, or as a class for expanded clones.

TRBJ2-1	NA	TRBD1	TRBV7-9	CASSWKPGQSYNEQFF	TGTGCCAGCAGCTGGAAACCGGGACAGAGCTACAATGAGCAGTTCTTC
TRBJ1-3	NA	NA	TRBV2	CASSSYSGNTIYF	TGTGCCAGCAGTAGCTACTCTGGAAACACCATATATTTT
TRBJ2-1	NA	NA	TRBV24-1	CATSDPSENSYNEQFF	TGTGCCACCAGTGACCCTAGCGAAAACTCCTACAATGAGCAGTTCTTC
TRBJ1-6	NA	NA	TRBV15	CATSRDPMGSYNSPLHF	TGTGCCACCAGCAGAGATCCGATGGGCTCCTATAATTCACCCCTCCACTTT
TRBJ2-7	NA	TRBD1	TRBV6-5	CASSTWTGGAYEQYF	TGTGCCAGCAGTACCTGGACAGGGGGCGCTTACGAGCAGTACTTC
TRBJ2-1	once	TRBD2	TRBV28	CASSYARAGVGNEQFF	TGTGCCAGCAGCTACGCCAGAGCGGGAGTAGGCAATGAGCAGTTCTTC
TRBJ1-6	NA	NA	TRBV2	CASREQGANSPLHF	TGTGCCAGCAGGGAACAGGGCGCCAATTCACCCCTCCACTTT
TRBJ2-7	NA	NA	TRBV5-1	CASSSEGSRYEQYF	TGCGCCAGCAGCTCCGAGGGTAGTAGGTACGAGCAGTACTTC
TRBJ1-6	NA	TRBD1	TRBV5-1	CASSLDPTGNSPLHF	TGCGCCAGCAGCTTGGATCCGACAGGGAATTCACCCCTCCACTTT
TRBJ1-6	NA	NA	TRBV27	CASTPSGDLRNSPLHF	TGTGCCAGCACTCCGTCGGGGGACTTGCGTAATTCACCCCTCCACTTT
TRBJ2-3	NA	TRBD2	TRBV5-1	CASSPRAGGPNTDTQYF	TGCGCCAGCAGCCCACGAGCGGGAGGACCAAACACAGATACGCAGTATTTT
TRBJ1-3	NA	NA	TRBV6-5	CASSYSSSAGNTIYF	TGTGCCAGCAGTTACTCGTCGTCTGCTGGAAACACCATATATTTT
TRBJ1-5	NA	NA	TRBV4-2	CASSQEGGAGSNQPQHF	TGTGCCAGCAGCCAAGAGGGGGGCGCGGGGAGCAATCAGCCCCAGCATTTT
TRBJ1-1	once	NA	TRBV3-1/TRBV3-2	CASSQRIPVPEAFF	TGTGCCAGCAGCCAAAGAATCCCCGTCCCTGAAGCTTTCTTT
TRBJ1-4	NA	TRBD1	TRBV15	CATSDSTGAPNEKLFF	TGTGCCACCAGTGATTCCACAGGGGCCCCCAATGAAAAACTGTTTTTT
TRBJ2-1	NA	NA	TRBV5-1	CASSFSTEQFF	TGCGCCAGCAGCTTTTCGACTGAGCAGTTCTTC
TRBJ2-7	NA	NA	TRBV5-4	CASSLKGTAYEQYF	TGTGCCAGCAGCTTGAAGGGGACCGCATACGAGCAGTACTTC
TRBJ2-2	NA	TRBD2	TRBV30	CAWSGRVAGVKTGELFF	TGTGCCTGGAGCGGGAGGGTAGCGGGAGTAAAAACCGGGGAGCTGTTTTTT
TRBJ2-5	NA	NA	TRBV7-2	CASSLASILQETQYF	TGTGCCAGCAGCTTAGCGAGTATCCTCCAAGAGACCCAGTACTTC
TRBJ1-2	NA	NA	TRBV28	CASSPGGGDYGYTF	TGTGCCAGCAGCCCCGGGGGCGGGGACTATGGCTACACCTTC
TRBJ2-2	NA	NA	TRBV7-9	CASSLQGDTGELFF	TGTGCCAGCAGCCTACAAGGGGACACCGGGGAGCTGTTTTTT
TRBJ1-3	NA	NA	TRBV3-1/TRBV3-2	CASSPTRGTIYF	TGTGCCAGCAGTCCGACGAGGGGGACCATATATTTT